The rows below give T cell receptor beta chains drawn from one sample of a study of CD8 T cells in Susac syndrome. Each CDR3 protein gets one entry after TCRdb re-called the immunoSEQ multiplex PCR reads with MiXCR. The data contain some 75,000 distinct CDR3 sequences, approximately 93% of them singletons. What was sequenced was CD8+ T cells from PBMCs. All receptors come from a human donor with Susac syndrome. The CDR3 runs from the conserved cysteine through the conserved F or W. Fields, in order: J gene, D gene, clone size, V gene, CDR3 DNA, CDR3 protein. D genes are given only for firm matches. Clone size, where shown, is once, few, many, or a class for clones that have expanded.

j_gene: TRBJ2-3; d_gene: .; abundance: .; v_gene: TRBV2; CDR3nt: TGTGCCAGCAGGGGGGATACGCAGTATTTT; CDR3aa: CASRGDTQYF
j_gene: TRBJ1-1; d_gene: .; abundance: .; v_gene: TRBV3-1; CDR3nt: TGTGCCAGCAGGAGACAGGAGTTCACTGAAGCTTTCTTT; CDR3aa: CASRRQEFTEAFF
j_gene: TRBJ1-5; d_gene: .; abundance: .; v_gene: TRBV2; CDR3nt: TGTGCCAGCAAACGAGGGAGCAATCAGCCCCAGCATTTT; CDR3aa: CASKRGSNQPQHF
j_gene: TRBJ2-1; d_gene: TRBD2; abundance: .; v_gene: TRBV12-3/TRBV12-4; CDR3nt: TGTGCCAGCAGTTTAGATCAACTAGCGGGAGATGTAAATGAGCAGTTCTTC; CDR3aa: CASSLDQLAGDVNEQFF
j_gene: TRBJ2-1; d_gene: TRBD2; abundance: .; v_gene: TRBV19; CDR3nt: TGTGCCAGTAGCATGACTAGCGGGAGGGCGAATGAGCAGTTCTTC; CDR3aa: CASSMTSGRANEQFF
j_gene: TRBJ2-3; d_gene: TRBD2; abundance: .; v_gene: TRBV15; CDR3nt: TGTGCCACCAGCAGAACCAACCGGGGACTAGCCACAGATACGCAGTATTTT; CDR3aa: CATSRTNRGLATDTQYF
j_gene: TRBJ2-1; d_gene: TRBD1; abundance: .; v_gene: TRBV5-1; CDR3nt: TGCGCCAGCAGCTTGGCAGGGGGCAACAATGAGCAGTTCTTC; CDR3aa: CASSLAGGNNEQFF
j_gene: TRBJ2-5; d_gene: TRBD2; abundance: .; v_gene: TRBV20-1; CDR3nt: TGCAGTGCTAAGGGGACTAGCGGGAGTTGGCAAGAGACCCAGTACTTC; CDR3aa: CSAKGTSGSWQETQYF
j_gene: TRBJ2-1; d_gene: TRBD1; abundance: .; v_gene: TRBV9; CDR3nt: TGTGCCAGCAGCCCTTGGGACAGGGGAGGCGATGAGCAGTTCTTC; CDR3aa: CASSPWDRGGDEQFF
j_gene: TRBJ2-1; d_gene: TRBD2; abundance: .; v_gene: TRBV4-3; CDR3nt: TGCGCCAGCAGCCAAGACAGGGAGGGCCTGTGGAATGAGCAGTTCTTC; CDR3aa: CASSQDREGLWNEQFF
j_gene: TRBJ2-3; d_gene: TRBD2; abundance: .; v_gene: TRBV19; CDR3nt: TGTGCCAGCTCTGCGGGAGGTCGCCCAGATACGCAGTATTTT; CDR3aa: CASSAGGRPDTQYF
j_gene: TRBJ1-2; d_gene: TRBD1; abundance: .; v_gene: TRBV20-1; CDR3nt: TGCAGTGCTAGGGTCCGACAGGGGTTGGGCGGCTACACCTTC; CDR3aa: CSARVRQGLGGYTF
j_gene: TRBJ2-7; d_gene: TRBD2; abundance: few; v_gene: TRBV28; CDR3nt: TGTGCCAGCAGTATACTAGCGGGAGGCTACGAGCAGTACTTC; CDR3aa: CASSILAGGYEQYF
j_gene: TRBJ2-3; d_gene: .; abundance: few; v_gene: TRBV28; CDR3nt: TGTGCCAGCAGTTCCCCGACAGATACGCAGTATTTT; CDR3aa: CASSSPTDTQYF
j_gene: TRBJ1-2; d_gene: .; abundance: .; v_gene: TRBV7-9; CDR3nt: TGTGCCAGCAGCCGACAGGAGACTTCTTATGGCTACACCTTC; CDR3aa: CASSRQETSYGYTF
j_gene: TRBJ2-1; d_gene: TRBD1; abundance: .; v_gene: TRBV12-3/TRBV12-4; CDR3nt: TGTGCCAGCAGTTCCGGGACAGGGGGCGATGAGCAGTTCTTC; CDR3aa: CASSSGTGGDEQFF
j_gene: TRBJ2-1; d_gene: TRBD2; abundance: .; v_gene: TRBV29-1; CDR3nt: TGCAGCGTTCTAGCGGCTAACTACAATGAGCAGTTCTTC; CDR3aa: CSVLAANYNEQFF
j_gene: TRBJ1-2; d_gene: .; abundance: .; v_gene: TRBV18; CDR3nt: TGTGCCAGCTCCCCTCCGACCCGCGATGGCTACACCTTC; CDR3aa: CASSPPTRDGYTF
j_gene: TRBJ1-1; d_gene: .; abundance: .; v_gene: TRBV20-1; CDR3nt: TGCAGTGCTAGCAAAGGGGGGATTGCCACTGAAGCTTTCTTT; CDR3aa: CSASKGGIATEAFF
j_gene: TRBJ2-2; d_gene: TRBD2; abundance: .; v_gene: TRBV11-2; CDR3nt: TGTGCCAGCAGCCCCAGACTAGCAGATACCGGGGAGCTGTTTTTT; CDR3aa: CASSPRLADTGELFF
j_gene: TRBJ2-2; d_gene: .; abundance: .; v_gene: TRBV28; CDR3nt: TGTGCCAGCAGTGGTCTGAACACCGGGGAGCTGTTTTTT; CDR3aa: CASSGLNTGELFF
j_gene: TRBJ1-2; d_gene: .; abundance: .; v_gene: TRBV20-1; CDR3nt: TGCAGTGCCTTCAGGGCTAACTATGGCTACACCTTC; CDR3aa: CSAFRANYGYTF
j_gene: TRBJ1-4; d_gene: TRBD1; abundance: .; v_gene: TRBV7-2; CDR3nt: TGTGCCAGCAGCTCCGGACAGGATAATGAAAAACTGTTTTTT; CDR3aa: CASSSGQDNEKLFF
j_gene: TRBJ2-2; d_gene: .; abundance: .; v_gene: TRBV12-3/TRBV12-4; CDR3nt: TGTGCCAGCAGTTTTGGCGGGGCGAACACCGGGGAGCTGTTTTTT; CDR3aa: CASSFGGANTGELFF
j_gene: TRBJ2-1; d_gene: TRBD2; abundance: .; v_gene: TRBV5-6; CDR3nt: TGTGCCAGCAGCTCCGGACTAGCGGCCCTTAGAGAGCAGTTCTTC; CDR3aa: CASSSGLAALREQFF
j_gene: TRBJ1-4; d_gene: TRBD1; abundance: .; v_gene: TRBV20-1; CDR3nt: TGCAGTGCTACGACAGGGTTTGAAAAACTGTTTTTT; CDR3aa: CSATTGFEKLFF
j_gene: TRBJ2-3; d_gene: .; abundance: .; v_gene: TRBV5-4; CDR3nt: TGTGCCAGCAGCCTCGAGCAACCGTTCACAGATACGCAGTATTTT; CDR3aa: CASSLEQPFTDTQYF
j_gene: TRBJ1-4; d_gene: .; abundance: .; v_gene: TRBV30; CDR3nt: TGTGCCTGGAGCCCCGGGGGGGGGCCTAGTGAAAAACTGTTTTTT; CDR3aa: CAWSPGGGPSEKLFF
j_gene: TRBJ2-7; d_gene: TRBD1; abundance: .; v_gene: TRBV6-5; CDR3nt: TGTGCCAGCAGTTACTCTTCAGGGACAGGCGAGCAGTACTTC; CDR3aa: CASSYSSGTGEQYF
j_gene: TRBJ2-7; d_gene: .; abundance: .; v_gene: TRBV10-3; CDR3nt: TGTGCCATCAGGAACACAGGCTCAACGGTCTCCGAGCAGTACTTC; CDR3aa: CAIRNTGSTVSEQYF
j_gene: TRBJ2-3; d_gene: .; abundance: .; v_gene: TRBV5-1; CDR3nt: TGCGCCAGCAGCTTCTATCACTCGGCAGATACGCAGTATTTT; CDR3aa: CASSFYHSADTQYF
j_gene: TRBJ1-4; d_gene: .; abundance: .; v_gene: TRBV29-1; CDR3nt: TGCAGCGTTGGATCAGATGCAACTAATGAAAAACTGTTTTTT; CDR3aa: CSVGSDATNEKLFF
j_gene: TRBJ1-4; d_gene: .; abundance: .; v_gene: TRBV20-1; CDR3nt: TGCAGTGCCAAGCAAGAGGGTGGTGAAAAACTGTTTTTT; CDR3aa: CSAKQEGGEKLFF
j_gene: TRBJ1-2; d_gene: TRBD1; abundance: .; v_gene: TRBV7-2; CDR3nt: TGTGCCAGCAGTTCCGGGACAGGGAACTATGGCTACACCTTC; CDR3aa: CASSSGTGNYGYTF
j_gene: TRBJ1-2; d_gene: .; abundance: .; v_gene: TRBV7-2; CDR3nt: TGTGCCAGCAGCTTATTGGAGTCCTCCTATGGCTACACCTTC; CDR3aa: CASSLLESSYGYTF
j_gene: TRBJ2-1; d_gene: .; abundance: .; v_gene: TRBV20-1; CDR3nt: TGCAGTGCCCACGGGCCCAAAGGAAACAATGAGCAGTTCTTC; CDR3aa: CSAHGPKGNNEQFF
j_gene: TRBJ1-2; d_gene: .; abundance: .; v_gene: TRBV6-1; CDR3nt: TGTGCCAGCAGTCTAGGAGGCGGAGTTGGGAACTATGGCTACACCTTC; CDR3aa: CASSLGGGVGNYGYTF
j_gene: TRBJ2-7; d_gene: TRBD2; abundance: .; v_gene: TRBV27; CDR3nt: TGTGCCAGCAGCCCTAGCGGGATGAGCTCCTACGAGCAGTACTTC; CDR3aa: CASSPSGMSSYEQYF
j_gene: TRBJ2-3; d_gene: TRBD2; abundance: .; v_gene: TRBV7-7; CDR3nt: TGTGCCAGCAGCCCCGGACTAGCGGGAGCCACAGATACGCAGTATTTT; CDR3aa: CASSPGLAGATDTQYF
j_gene: TRBJ1-5; d_gene: TRBD1; abundance: .; v_gene: TRBV6-2/TRBV6-3; CDR3nt: TGTGCCAGTTCCCGGGACAGCTCCTATCAGCCCCAGCATTTT; CDR3aa: CASSRDSSYQPQHF
j_gene: TRBJ2-7; d_gene: .; abundance: .; v_gene: TRBV20-1; CDR3nt: TGCAGTGCTAGAAGGAGTAACGAGCAGTACTTC; CDR3aa: CSARRSNEQYF
j_gene: TRBJ2-3; d_gene: TRBD2; abundance: once; v_gene: TRBV7-2; CDR3nt: TGTGCCAGCAGCTTAGGACGGGGGGGCCGGCCTAGCACAGATACGCAGTATTTT; CDR3aa: CASSLGRGGRPSTDTQYF
j_gene: TRBJ2-7; d_gene: .; abundance: .; v_gene: TRBV2; CDR3nt: TGTGCCAGCAGTCTTCGGGTGGTACCACAGGAGCAGTACTTC; CDR3aa: CASSLRVVPQEQYF
j_gene: TRBJ1-6; d_gene: TRBD1; abundance: .; v_gene: TRBV19; CDR3nt: TGTGCCAGTAGTCCCAGGGACAGGGGGAACTCACCCCTCCACTTT; CDR3aa: CASSPRDRGNSPLHF
j_gene: TRBJ2-7; d_gene: TRBD1; abundance: .; v_gene: TRBV27; CDR3nt: TGTACCAGCAGTTTGGACAGGGGGTCCACCTACGAGCAGTACTTC; CDR3aa: CTSSLDRGSTYEQYF
j_gene: TRBJ1-5; d_gene: .; abundance: .; v_gene: TRBV6-6; CDR3nt: TGTGCCAGCAGTTACCGAGGAAATCAGCCCCAGCATTTT; CDR3aa: CASSYRGNQPQHF
j_gene: TRBJ1-1; d_gene: .; abundance: .; v_gene: TRBV5-4; CDR3nt: TGTGCCAGCAGCTTGGGGGGGTCGCCCGAAGCTTTCTTT; CDR3aa: CASSLGGSPEAFF
j_gene: TRBJ2-7; d_gene: .; abundance: once; v_gene: TRBV29-1; CDR3nt: TGCAGCGTTGAAGAGAACACCTACGAGCAGTACTTC; CDR3aa: CSVEENTYEQYF
j_gene: TRBJ2-7; d_gene: .; abundance: .; v_gene: TRBV27; CDR3nt: TGTGCCAGCAGTTTATCGATATCGTACGAGCAGTACTTC; CDR3aa: CASSLSISYEQYF
j_gene: TRBJ1-2; d_gene: TRBD1; abundance: .; v_gene: TRBV4-3; CDR3nt: TGCGCCAGCAGCCGGGGGCGTGACAGGGTCTATGGCTACACCTTC; CDR3aa: CASSRGRDRVYGYTF
j_gene: TRBJ2-3; d_gene: TRBD1; abundance: .; v_gene: TRBV18; CDR3nt: TGTGCCAGCTCACCACAAGTGGGACAGAGTCCGACAGATACGCAGTATTTT; CDR3aa: CASSPQVGQSPTDTQYF
j_gene: TRBJ2-7; d_gene: .; abundance: once; v_gene: TRBV2; CDR3nt: TGTGCCAGCAGTGAAGGTGGCGGGACCCTCTCCTACGAGCAGTACTTC; CDR3aa: CASSEGGGTLSYEQYF
j_gene: TRBJ1-1; d_gene: .; abundance: .; v_gene: TRBV5-1; CDR3nt: TGCGCCAGCAGCGGGGAAGGGGATACTGAAGCTTTCTTT; CDR3aa: CASSGEGDTEAFF
j_gene: TRBJ2-7; d_gene: .; abundance: .; v_gene: TRBV3-1; CDR3nt: TGTGCCAGCAGCCAAGATCGCTTCTACTACTACGAGCAGTACTTC; CDR3aa: CASSQDRFYYYEQYF
j_gene: TRBJ2-3; d_gene: .; abundance: .; v_gene: TRBV9; CDR3nt: TGTGCCAGCAGCGTAGGGGGGACAGGGCTACGTTTGGAGCGGGAGGGCACAGATACGCAGTATTTT; CDR3aa: CASSVGGTGLRLEREGTDTQYF
j_gene: TRBJ1-3; d_gene: .; abundance: once; v_gene: TRBV5-8; CDR3nt: TGTGCCAGCAGCTTGAATGGGGAGACTGGAAACACCATATATTTT; CDR3aa: CASSLNGETGNTIYF
j_gene: TRBJ1-2; d_gene: TRBD1; abundance: .; v_gene: TRBV12-3/TRBV12-4; CDR3nt: TGTGCCAGCAGTCGGGGACAGGGGTCTCTAAGTGGCTACACCTTC; CDR3aa: CASSRGQGSLSGYTF